This T cell receptor (beta chain) was sequenced for a study of shared clonotypes between healthy human individuals. Under the authors' procedure: Junction-only sequences without quality scores were provided by ImmunoSEQ, so filtering was different. TCRdb keeps only in-frame clones here, not all; method: immunoSEQ multiplex PCR. V and J calls and clone size are given by that table; D and trimming were obtained from the DNA. Among millions of clones listed, 90% to 95% were seen once. Germline lookup yields CDR1 MGHDK and CDR2 SYGVNS. The CDR3 runs 13 residues. Trimming took 7 bases from V and 4 from J; bases not matched to a gene: 5. Terminally differentiated effector memory CD45RA+ cells were excluded by CCR7 positive selection of CD45RO-negative cells. Recent acute infections and vaccinations were absent in the healthy HIV-negative adult donors. Every donor, a Caucasian adult, lived in Nashville, Tennessee.

The source is a man aged 18 to 29 in good health. Some clones in this sample may be carry-over from other donors' samples. The source material was naive CD8+ T cells from PBMCs. This chain joins TRBV25-1 and TRBJ2-3; 7 bases are a match to TRBD1. CDR3 sequence reads: CASTTGQPDTQYF. CDR3 bases: TGTGCCAGCACCACGGGACAGCCAGATACGCAGTATTTT.